This entry lists 10 T cell receptor beta chains sequenced from one sample in a study of blood T cell repertoires in COVID-19. Measured with immunoSEQ multiplex PCR; TCRdb has only the in-frame clones, and not every one. The sample shows 100,000 to 150,000 clones, about 84% of them seen only once. The sequencing sample was made of peripheral blood. These receptors all come from an older woman with acute or convalescent COVID-19.

This clone has only a few counts. The chain links TRBV1 to TRBJ1-1; TRBD1, the D gene given by the table, was not confirmed from the DNA. TRBV1 is described as a pseudogene. The CDR3 has 17 amino acids. The CDR3 nucleotides are TGCACCAGCAGCCAAGGAGGGACAGGGGGAGGGTACACTGAAGCTTTCTTT. Translating gives CTSSQGGTGGGYTEAFF.

This chain links TRBV6-5 with TRBJ2-3; TRBD2 is a possible D gene (5 bases). Deletions cut 7 bases from V and 3 bases from J, with 11 bases between. Germline loops: CDR1 MNHEY, CDR2 SVGAGI. The CDR3 consists of 13 residues. The CDR3 is CASNHPGTDTQYF. DNA for the CDR3: TGTGCCAGCAATCACCCGGGAACAGATACGCAGTATTTT.

V and J are TRBV5-1 and TRBJ2-3; 10 bases are shared with TRBD1. J gave up 1 base and V 4 bases, and 3 bases lay outside the gene matches. The CDR3 sequence is 15 residues long. Germline V lookup: CDR1 SGHRS, CDR2 YFSETQ. CDR3 residues: CASSPGTGGTDTQYF. In DNA, the CDR3 is TGCGCCAGCAGCCCCGGGACAGGGGGCACAGATACGCAGTATTTT.

The chain is built from TRBV14 and TRBJ1-2; D unclear. V lost 1 base, J lost 2 bases, and 11 bases lay in between. CDR3 size: 15 residues. Germline lookup yields CDR1 SGHDN and CDR2 FVKESK. CDR3 in DNA: TGTGCCAGCAGCCAAGTCCAGGACTGGAACTATGGCTACACCTTC. This codes for CASSQVQDWNYGYTF.

CDR3 nucleotides: TGTGCCAGCAGTTTAAAGGCCAGGGGCGACTATGGCTACACCTTC. This translates into CASSLKARGDYGYTF. The V gene is TRBV27, the J gene TRBJ1-2; a possible D gene is TRBD1 (6 bases). Trimming stripped 2 bases from V and 3 bases from J, with 13 bases between. CDR1 and CDR2 from the germline V gene are MNHEY and SMNVEV (reference sequence). This CDR3 region has 15 residues.

Comments on this clone: Distinct nucleotide sequences in the sample also encode this CDR3. The V and J genes are TRBV5-1 and TRBJ1-3; D gene ambiguous. CDR3 length: 15 amino acids. Germline CDR1 and CDR2: SGHRS and YFSETQ. V dropped 0 bases and J dropped 0 bases, with 7 bases sitting between them. The CDR3: CASSLVAGSGNTIYF. The CDR3 bases are TGCGCCAGCAGCTTGGTGGCAGGCTCTGGAAACACCATATATTTT.

The J gene is TRBJ1-5, the V gene TRBV19; 11 nucleotides agree with TRBD1. From germline, CDR1 is LNHDA and CDR2 SQIVND (reference sequence). The CDR3 is 14 amino acids. The junction had 6 bases not matched to a gene; V was cut back by 8 bases and J by 6 bases. The CDR3 DNA reads TGTGCCAGTTGGGACAGGGGGACTATTCAGCCCCAGCATTTT. The encoded protein is CASWDRGTIQPQHF. Supplemented by reference TRBV19 and TRBJ1-5, the full variable domain reads DGGITQSPKYLFRKEGQNVTLSCEQNLNHDAMYWYRQDPGQGLRLIYYSQIVNDFQKGDIAEGYSVSREKKESFPLTVTSAQKNPTAFYLCASWDRGTIQPQHFGDGTRLSIL.

This clone was picked up a small number of times. The chain joins TRBV25-1 to TRBJ1-3; 10 bases map to TRBD1. Germline V gives CDR1 MGHDK, CDR2 SYGVNS. Trimming at V came to 8 bases and at J to 2 bases, leaving 3 bases not matched to a gene. The CDR3 is 14 amino acids. In DNA form, the CDR3 reads TGTGCCAGCGGAGGACAGGGGGCTGGAAACACCATATATTTT. This gives the protein CASGGQGAGNTIYF.

This chain links TRBV6-5 with TRBJ2-4; TRBD1 matches at 10 bases. The CDR3 totals 14 residues. V trimming: 6 bases; J trimming: 5 bases; junction bases outside the gene matches: 4. Per germline, CDR1 MNHEY and CDR2 SVGAGI. This CDR3 reads CASRPGTGENIQYF. The CDR3 DNA reads as TGTGCCAGCAGACCCGGGACAGGGGAAAACATTCAGTACTTC.

The CDR3 DNA sequence: TGTGCTAGTGGTCTACCGGGACTAGCGGGGGTTGAGCAGTTCTTC. It specifies CASGLPGLAGVEQFF. This chain uses TRBV12-5 with TRBJ2-1; 14 positions agree with TRBD2. After removal of 5 bases from V and 9 bases from J, the junction contained 6 bases not matched to a gene. This CDR3 spans 15 amino acids. CDR1 and CDR2 (germline): LGHNT, FRNRAP.